The 29 T cell receptor beta chains below all came from one sample that was sequenced in a study of cytomegalovirus exposure and HLA in healthy donors. PCR amplification relied on 60 Vbeta primers (plus 13 Jbeta primers). Assay used: immunoSEQ multiplex PCR; TCRdb lists only in-frame clones, some missing. Among about 200,000 clones, roughly an eighth were seen once, and the ten largest hold 7.8%. Sequences were obtained from PBMCs. Receptors were obtained from a man aged 45-65 years in good health and CMV-seropositive.

This clone was seen only a few times. The chain has TRBV6-6 and TRBJ1-5; TRBD1 agrees at 9 bases. CDR1 is MNHNY and CDR2 is SVGAGI in the germline V gene (reference sequence). The CDR3 totals 15 residues. V gave up 6 bases and J gave up 6 bases; unmatched junction bases: 9. CDR3 nucleotide sequence: TGTGCCAGCAGGCCAACAGGGGGCGCAGCTCAGCCCCAGCATTTT. This codes for CASRPTGGAAQPQHF.

The chain couples TRBV9 to TRBJ2-5; 8 nucleotides line up with TRBD2. With V trimmed by 3 bases and J by 1 base, 5 bases remained unmatched. Germline V gene lookup returns CDR1 SGDLS and CDR2 YYNGEE. The CDR3 spans 15 residues. The CDR3 protein is CASSALAGGQETQYF. The CDR3 DNA sequence: TGTGCCAGCAGCGCCCTCGCGGGGGGCCAAGAGACCCAGTACTTC.

The table lists this clone with a few counts. This chain links TRBV27 with TRBJ1-5, with TRBD1 matching over 12 bases. The CDR3 has 15 amino acids. Germline V gene sequence: CDR1 MNHEY, CDR2 SMNVEV (reference sequence). V lost 5 bases to trimming and J lost 5 bases; unmatched junction nucleotides: 4. The CDR3 loop is CASSPGTGGHQPQHF. The CDR3 DNA sequence: TGTGCCAGCAGTCCCGGGACAGGGGGCCATCAGCCCCAGCATTTT.

The CDR3 bases are TGTGCCAGCTCACCTATCAGGGGGCAAGCTTTCTTT. Protein: CASSPIRGQAFF. This chain links TRBV18 with TRBJ1-1; 8 bases fit TRBD1. CDR1 is KGHSH, CDR2 LQKENI, per germline. V dropped 3 bases and J dropped 9; count of bases not matched to a gene: 3. The CDR3 sequence is 12 residues long. Looking up the rest from reference TRBV18 and TRBJ1-1 gives the full variable domain: NAGVMQNPRHLVRRRGQEARLRCSPMKGHSHVYWYRQLPEEGLKFMVYLQKENIIDESGMPKERFSAEFPKEGPSILRIQQVVRGDSAAYFCASSPIRGQAFFGQGTRLTVV.

The J gene is TRBJ1-2, the V gene TRBV30; TRBD1 agrees at 8 bases. CDR1 is GTSNPN and CDR2 is SVGIG in the germline V gene (reference sequence). The CDR3 extends over 20 amino acids. V shed 2 bases, J shed 4 bases, and the junction held 24 bases outside the gene matches. The CDR3 region has the DNA TGTGCCTGGAGTCGGAAAAACGTTATATTATGGACAGGGAACGCCTATGGCTACACCTTC. Protein product: CAWSRKNVILWTGNAYGYTF.

The chain has TRBV11-2 and TRBJ1-2; the D gene is possibly TRBD1 (5 bases). The germline V gene encodes CDR1 SGHAT and CDR2 FQNNGV. V lost 5 bases, J lost 7 bases, and 26 bases lay in between. The CDR3 sequence is 17 residues long. CDR3 region: CASSHLTAEKFLSGYTF. CDR3 nucleotides: TGTGCCAGCAGCCACCTGACAGCCGAAAAATTCCTGTCTGGCTACACCTTC.

The chain combines TRBV6-5 with TRBJ2-7; 7 bases agree with TRBD1. The V gene's germline CDR1 is MNHEY and CDR2 SVGAGI. CDR3 length: 15 amino acids. V trimming: 10 bases; J trimming: 2 bases; junction bases outside the gene matches: 14. CDR3 sequence: CATSGLGTEAYEQYF. The CDR3 region has the DNA TGTGCCACTTCTGGACTCGGGACAGAGGCCTACGAGCAGTACTTC.

This clone was recorded a few times. The V gene is TRBV28, the J gene TRBJ1-4; TRBD1 agrees at 7 bases. Germline V lookup: CDR1 MDHEN, CDR2 SYDVKM. This CDR3 region has 14 residues. Unmatched junction bases numbered 8, after V lost 7 bases and J lost 6 bases. The CDR3 region has the DNA TGTGCCAGCACCCCCGGACAGGCGTATGAAAAACTGTTTTTT. This codes for CASTPGQAYEKLFF.

This clone was observed a few times. The chain uses TRBV11-2 and TRBJ1-2, with D maybe TRBD1 (5 bases). Germline CDR1 is SGHAT and CDR2 is FQNNGV. CDR3 length: 13 residues. V dropped 0 bases and J dropped 6 bases, with 8 bases sitting between them. The CDR3 spells CASSLDRVHGYTF. The CDR3 nucleotides read TGTGCCAGCAGCTTAGACAGGGTCCATGGCTACACCTTC.

This sequence joins TRBV6-5 and TRBJ2-1, with D perhaps TRBD1 (7 bases). The CDR3 length is 16 residues. In germline, CDR1 is MNHEY, CDR2 SVGAGI. V lost 2 bases and J 10 bases, leaving 21 bases between the germline ends. CDR3 loop: CASSYGGGQNPYEQFF. CDR3 nucleotides: TGTGCCAGCAGTTACGGAGGGGGCCAGAACCCATACGAGCAGTTCTTC.

This clone showed up just once. This rearrangement joins TRBV9 to TRBJ1-2, with D perhaps matching TRBD1 (5 bases). Trimming shortened V by 1 base and J by 6 bases, and 10 bases separated the two germline ends. Germline V CDR1 and CDR2: SGDLS, YYNGEE. The CDR3 has 13 amino acids. In DNA, the CDR3 is TGTGCCAGCAGCGTATCAGGGTTTCATGGCTACACCTTC. Protein: CASSVSGFHGYTF.

This clone was seen more than once but under ten times. This chain uses TRBV5-1 with TRBJ2-7, with D maybe TRBD2 (6 bases). This CDR3 contains 12 residues. V lost 0 bases, J lost 7 bases, and 8 bases lay in between. The germline gives CDR1 SGHRS, CDR2 YFSETQ. CDR3 loop: CASSLEGLEQYF. The CDR3 DNA reads as TGCGCCAGCAGCTTGGAGGGACTTGAGCAGTACTTC.

There are a few counts of this clone. The chain has TRBV29-1 and TRBJ1-2, with TRBD1 matching 11 bases. The CDR3 extends over 19 amino acids. The J segment lost 2 bases and the V segment lost 2 bases, leaving 16 bases of the junction unmatched. Germline CDR1 and CDR2: SQVTM and ANQGSEA. In nucleotides, the CDR3 is TGCAGCGTTGAATCGGTCGGGGACAGGGGGTTTAGTCGGAACTATGGCTACACCTTC. This codes for CSVESVGDRGFSRNYGYTF.

This clone was counted only a few times. The identical CDR3 is also encoded by other nucleotide sequences in the sample. CDR3 in DNA: TGTGCCAGCAGTTACTCGGGCGGGAACTATGGCTACACCTTC. Amino acid sequence: CASSYSGGNYGYTF. V gene TRBV6-5 combines with J gene TRBJ1-2; no clear D gene. The CDR3 has 14 amino acids. CDR1 is MNHEY, CDR2 SVGAGI, per germline. V was trimmed by 0 bases and J by 2 bases, leaving 7 bases between them.

There are a few counts of this clone. The chain carries TRBV10-3 and TRBJ1-4; TRBD1 matches at 7 bases. The V gene end was trimmed by 5 bases and the J gene end by 8 bases; junction bases not matched to a gene: 11. Germline values: CDR1 ENHRY, CDR2 SYGVKD. The CDR3 is 15 residues long. The CDR3, as DNA: TGTGCCATCAGTACTCGACAGGGCCAGAGGGAAAAACTGTTTTTT. Amino acid sequence: CAISTRQGQREKLFF.

The sample holds a few counts of this clone. The J gene is TRBJ2-5, the V gene TRBV5-6, with 9 bases aligning to TRBD1. The CDR3 spans 15 residues. CDR1 is SGHDT, CDR2 YYEEEE, per germline. J gave up 5 bases and V 4 bases, and 9 bases lay outside the gene matches. CDR3 amino acids: CASSRGQGYRETQYF. The CDR3 nucleotides read TGTGCCAGCAGCAGGGGACAGGGTTACCGGGAGACCCAGTACTTC. The full variable domain, with the rest looked up from reference TRBV5-6 and TRBJ2-5, is DAGVTQSPTHLIKTRGQQVTLRCSPKSGHDTVSWYQQALGQGPQFIFQYYEEEERQRGNFPDRFSGHQFPNYSSELNVNALLLGDSALYLCASSRGQGYRETQYFGPGTRLLVL.

The chain recombines TRBV4-1 with TRBJ1-2, with 7 bases that match TRBD1. V shed 1 base and J 8 bases; nucleotides not matched to a gene: 16. The V gene's germline CDR1 is MGHRA and CDR2 YSYEKL. The CDR3 is 17 residues long. In DNA, the CDR3 is TGCGCCAGCAGCCAAGCTCGGTCAGGGGGTGTGGTGGTCGGCTACACCTTC. It codes for CASSQARSGGVVVGYTF.

This rearrangement joins TRBV30 to TRBJ2-3; perhaps TRBD2 as D (6 bases). Trimming shortened V by 3 bases and J by 0 bases, and 7 bases separated the two germline ends. Germline V gives CDR1 GTSNPN, CDR2 SVGIG (reference sequence). This CDR3 region has 13 residues. In DNA form, the CDR3 reads TGTGCCTGGAGCGGGACTAGCACAGATACGCAGTATTTT. It codes for CAWSGTSTDTQYF.

J is TRBJ2-7 and V is TRBV7-9; weak D call: TRBD1 (6 bases). Trimming took off 4 bases at V and 1 base at J, with 11 bases between the two ends. The CDR3 is 14 residues long. Looked up from germline, CDR1 is SEHNR and CDR2 is FQNEAQ (reference sequence). The CDR3 DNA reads as TGTGCCAGCAGCTCCTCTGACAGGTCCTACGAGCAGTACGTC. Translation: CASSSSDRSYEQYV.

The chain is built from TRBV7-9 and TRBJ1-1; D not certain. Germline loops: CDR1 SEHNR, CDR2 FQNEAQ (reference sequence). The CDR3 is 16 amino acids. Trimming shortened V by 2 bases and J by 0 bases, and 13 bases separated the two germline ends. CDR3 amino acids: CASSLRRGRMNTEAFF. The CDR3 nucleotides are TGTGCCAGCAGCTTAAGACGGGGAAGGATGAACACTGAAGCTTTCTTT.

This clone was observed a few times. The gene calls are TRBV6-4 and TRBJ2-1; unclear D gene. V gave up 0 bases and J gave up 9 bases, with 6 bases separating them. The CDR3 contains 12 residues. CDR1 is MRHNA and CDR2 is SNTAGT in the germline V gene. In DNA form, the CDR3 reads TGTGCCAGCAGTGACTCTTTCGGTGAGCAGTTCTTC. Its translation is CASSDSFGEQFF.

This clone was counted a few times. The genes are TRBV19 and TRBJ2-7; D remains unclear. Trimming left V 3 bases short and J 1 base short, with 19 bases between. The CDR3 is made up of 17 amino acids. The V gene's germline CDR1 is LNHDA and CDR2 SQIVND (reference sequence). CDR3 DNA sequence: TGTGCCAGTAGTATTGGCCCAAGTCGTTGGCAGTCCTACGAGCAGTACTTC. It specifies CASSIGPSRWQSYEQYF.

This clone was observed a handful of times. The DNA of the CDR3 is TGTGCCAGCAGCTTGGTCCTGGCAGTTCGTTATGGCTACACCTTC. Its translation: CASSLVLAVRYGYTF. This chain connects TRBV5-8 to TRBJ1-2; D uncertain. Deletions cut 0 bases from V and 5 bases from J, with 14 bases between. The CDR3 totals 15 residues. The germline V gene has CDR1 SGHTS and CDR2 YDEGEE.

This chain joins TRBV7-2 and TRBJ1-5; 7 positions agree with TRBD1. CDR1 SGHTA and CDR2 FQGNSA come from the germline V gene. The CDR3 covers 14 residues. V dropped 3 bases and J dropped 8; count of bases not matched to a gene: 7. The CDR3 coding sequence is TGTGCCAGCAGCTTTTTGCCAGGGGGTGAGCCCCAGCATTTT. This sequence encodes CASSFLPGGEPQHF.

This clone was detected a few times. The V and J genes are TRBV9 and TRBJ1-1; maybe TRBD1 (5 bases). The CDR3 consists of 15 residues. The germline V gene encodes CDR1 SGDLS and CDR2 YYNGEE. V lost 0 bases, J lost 10 bases, and 19 bases lay in between. In DNA form, the CDR3 reads TGTGCCAGCAGCGTAGTGAATATTCCGGAGGGGACAGCTTTCTTT. It codes for CASSVVNIPEGTAFF.

This clone was detected a few times. This sequence joins TRBV2 and TRBJ1-1; D might be TRBD1 (6 bases). Germline V gives CDR1 SNHLY, CDR2 FYNNEI. The CDR3 is 12 amino acids. Trimming took off 5 bases at V and 6 bases at J, with 10 bases between the two ends. The chain's CDR3 is CASSSDSPEAFF. In DNA, the CDR3 is TGTGCCAGCAGTTCGGACAGCCCTGAAGCTTTCTTT.

The chain combines TRBV19 with TRBJ2-2; 7 bases are shared with TRBD1. Germline loops: CDR1 LNHDA, CDR2 SQIVND (reference sequence). V dropped 0 bases and J dropped 8; count of bases not matched to a gene: 6. The CDR3 is made up of 15 amino acids. The CDR3 protein is CASSIEGGEPGELFF. CDR3 bases: TGTGCCAGTAGTATAGAAGGGGGCGAACCGGGGGAGCTGTTTTTT.

The gene calls are TRBV12-5 and TRBJ1-1; 9 positions match TRBD1. CDR1 is LGHNT, CDR2 FRNRAP, per germline. Losses at the gene ends were 10 bases for V and 4 bases for J; bases not matched to a gene: 7. The CDR3 loop spans 13 amino acids. The CDR3 DNA is TGTGCTACTGGGGGACAGGGTGCCACTGAAGCTTTCTTT. Amino acids: CATGGQGATEAFF.

The J gene is TRBJ1-2, the V gene TRBV28; D may be TRBD1 (6 bases). Trimming left V 8 bases short and J 6 bases short, with 10 bases between. Germline CDR1 is MDHEN and CDR2 is SYDVKM. This CDR3 has 11 amino acids. The CDR3: CASGQSHGYTF. The CDR3 DNA reads as TGTGCCAGCGGACAGTCACATGGCTACACCTTC.